The 3 T cell receptor beta chains below come from one sample, sequenced in a study of T-cell reconstitution after alpha-beta-depleted transplantation in children. A TCRbeta library incorporating unique molecular identifiers was prepared. TCRdb analysed the PCR reads with MiXCR anew, one entry per CDR3 protein. Of about a million distinct CDR3 sequences listed, about 26% are singletons. The source was PBMCs, mostly from graft donor cells, collected 360 days after TCRalphabeta/CD19-depleted stem cell transplant. Every receptor here comes from a boy younger than two who had a stem cell transplant for SCID, so the T cells may come from the graft donor.

The chain couples TRBV28 to TRBJ2-5; 10 bases fit TRBD1. Germline lookup yields CDR1 MDHEN and CDR2 SYDVKM. The CDR3 is made up of 15 amino acids. V lost 6 bases, J lost 5 bases, and 9 bases stayed unmatched. The CDR3 loop reads CASSRTGTGEETQYF. The CDR3 nucleotides read TGTGCCAGCAGCCGGACCGGGACAGGGGAGGAGACCCAGTACTTC.

This clonotype has only a few counts. The V call is TRBV7-3, the J call TRBJ1-5; D is unresolved. V lost 5 bases and J lost 6, with 2 bases in between. This CDR3 comprises 10 residues. From germline, CDR1 is SGHTA and CDR2 FQGTGA. The CDR3 sequence is CASSGQPQHF. CDR3 DNA: TGTGCCAGCAGCGGTCAGCCCCAGCATTTT.

The chain joins TRBV28 to TRBJ1-6; D gene uncertain. The CDR3 has 13 residues. V lost 4 bases to trimming and J lost 5 bases, with 6 bases between them. From germline, CDR1 is MDHEN and CDR2 SYDVKM. This CDR3 reads CASSWQNNSPLHF. CDR3 nucleotide sequence: TGTGCCAGCAGTTGGCAGAATAATTCACCCCTCCACTTT.